This TCR beta chain was identified during a study of blood T cell repertoires in COVID-19. Across the whole study: Acute-phase and convalescent COVID-19 samples originated in the United States, Italy and Spain. From T cells, B-cell-depleted T cells, or PBMCs came the material, which was cDNA or gDNA.

Enrolled through a virtual design, the participants were between about 18 and 100 years of age and came from about two dozen US areas. Participant-reported clinical history was the basis for cohort assignment. This CDR3 is 20 amino acids long. Germline CDR1 is SNHLY and CDR2 is FYNNEI. With V trimmed by 5 bases and J by 4 bases, 23 bases remained unmatched. Data came from immunoSEQ multiplex PCR; TCRdb stores just in-frame clones and leaves some out. The sample includes 450,000 to 600,000 clones, roughly 87% of them seen just once. Source material: PBMCs or T cells enriched from blood (not recorded which). The V and J genes are TRBV2 and TRBJ1-1; 9 bases match TRBD1. The receptor was isolated from a woman under 30 who had recovered from COVID-19. CDR3 coding DNA: TGTGCCAGCAGTCGGAGCAACGTAGGGAAACAGGGGGCGGGGAGCACTGAAGCTTTCTTT. Translated, it gives CASSRSNVGKQGAGSTEAFF.